This is a list of T cell receptor beta chains from one sample in a study of human T cells and chemical hapten exposure. Using its own MiXCR run on the RACE reads, TCRdb lists one record per CDR3 protein. This sample yields around 340,000 distinct CDR3 sequences, of which approximately 6.3% are seen a single time; about 8% belongs to the top ten. The material was whole blood, obtained in connection with sensitization to the hapten diphenylcyclopropenone (DPC). These receptors came from a young woman with alopecia areata. Some clones in this sample may be carry-over from other donors' samples. The conserved cysteine and the conserved F or W are not part of the CDR3 here. The order of the fields is D gene, clone size, V gene, J gene, CDR3 protein. A D gene is named only where the DNA matches it firmly. Only some rows state a clone size, as once, few, many or a class for expanded clones.

D: .
size: few
V: TRBV28
J: TRBJ1-5
CDR3: ASSFGSGVNQPQH

D: TRBD2
size: many
V: TRBV6-4
J: TRBJ2-3
CDR3: ASSNTSGGSLPPDTQY

D: .
size: few
V: TRBV6-6
J: TRBJ2-3
CDR3: ASSLLLEGDTQY

D: TRBD1
size: .
V: TRBV10-3
J: TRBJ2-3
CDR3: AISRQGGADTQY

D: .
size: many
V: TRBV6-5
J: TRBJ1-6
CDR3: ASGRDMLNSPLH

D: .
size: .
V: TRBV24-1
J: TRBJ2-3
CDR3: ATSSAQDSASDMQY

D: .
size: .
V: TRBV18
J: TRBJ2-2
CDR3: ASSPGDANTGELF

D: TRBD1
size: many
V: TRBV2
J: TRBJ2-5
CDR3: ASKRDRGETQY

D: TRBD1
size: .
V: TRBV3-1
J: TRBJ1-3
CDR3: ASSQALGLGTGKLRNTIY

D: TRBD1
size: .
V: TRBV5-4
J: TRBJ1-1
CDR3: ASSFPLAGGLNTEAF

D: TRBD2
size: few
V: TRBV7-6
J: TRBJ2-1
CDR3: ASSVQISRGGRQF

D: .
size: few
V: TRBV13
J: TRBJ2-3
CDR3: ASSLVASNLDTQY

D: TRBD2
size: few
V: TRBV5-1
J: TRBJ2-7
CDR3: ASSLGGTSVDLEQY

D: .
size: few
V: TRBV3-1
J: TRBJ2-7
CDR3: ASSQAAGGGEQY

D: .
size: many
V: TRBV21-1
J: TRBJ1-3
CDR3: ASSKVRKGSSGNTIY

D: TRBD2
size: .
V: TRBV12-3/TRBV12-4
J: TRBJ2-2
CDR3: ASSFLLAGTGELF

D: .
size: .
V: TRBV5-8
J: TRBJ2-7
CDR3: ASGVGVQKSYFYEQY

D: TRBD2
size: many
V: TRBV20-1
J: TRBJ2-2
CDR3: SATGTSYTGELF

D: TRBD1
size: once
V: TRBV7-2
J: TRBJ1-2
CDR3: ASGSYKEGAGYGYT

D: .
size: .
V: TRBV7-2
J: TRBJ2-5
CDR3: ASSQGSTGETQY

D: .
size: many
V: TRBV3-1
J: TRBJ1-1
CDR3: ASSLSVASEAF

D: TRBD1
size: few
V: TRBV27
J: TRBJ2-7
CDR3: ASSRRTGPTYEQY

D: .
size: many
V: TRBV29-1
J: TRBJ2-6
CDR3: SVEGPGWGPSGANVLT

D: .
size: .
V: TRBV7-2
J: TRBJ2-7
CDR3: ASSPEGGGGYEQY

D: .
size: many
V: TRBV29-1
J: TRBJ1-1
CDR3: SVDSEKDYTEAF

D: TRBD1
size: .
V: TRBV5-1
J: TRBJ1-4
CDR3: ASSLGTGTGNEKLF

D: .
size: few
V: TRBV27
J: TRBJ2-7
CDR3: ASSNPTRPPREQY

D: .
size: .
V: TRBV5-1
J: TRBJ2-2
CDR3: ASSTSGPPGELF

D: TRBD1
size: .
V: TRBV6-5
J: TRBJ1-5
CDR3: ASSRGQGPNQPQH

D: TRBD2
size: .
V: TRBV4-2
J: TRBJ2-7
CDR3: ASSRGLAGGPEQY

D: TRBD2
size: .
V: TRBV6-2/TRBV6-3
J: TRBJ2-5
CDR3: ASSSGLAPSQETQY

D: .
size: many
V: TRBV20-1
J: TRBJ1-2
CDR3: SAGQGYGYT

D: .
size: .
V: TRBV20-1
J: TRBJ2-3
CDR3: SALRTDTQY

D: .
size: .
V: TRBV4-3
J: TRBJ1-6
CDR3: ASSQLGAGSPLH

D: TRBD1
size: many
V: TRBV27
J: TRBJ1-2
CDR3: ASSPWTGGDYGYT

D: TRBD2
size: .
V: TRBV12-3/TRBV12-4
J: TRBJ2-6
CDR3: ASKKAGGSGANVLT

D: .
size: many
V: TRBV4-3
J: TRBJ1-5
CDR3: ASSQDALSQPQH